This T cell receptor beta chain derives from a study of radiotherapy plus CTLA-4 blockade in lung cancer. Study as a whole: For 18% of patients, objective responses occurred, and approximately 30% had disease control.

This CDR3 spans 16 amino acids. V lost 4 bases and J lost 3; bases outside the gene matches: 10. CDR1 is MNHEY and CDR2 is SVGAGI in the germline V gene. Clones were read by immunoSEQ multiplex PCR, and TCRdb kept only the in-frame ones, dropping some. Among fewer than 100,000 clones listed, roughly 87% were seen once. Concerning this clone: As yet, its antigen is unknown.

Study findings and constraints: Reports state that early shifts in blood T cell clones, with interferon-beta, best predicted response. In blood, after radiotherapy plus ipilimumab, tumor-derived TCR clones expanded.

The material was peripheral blood, obtained from a patient treated with radiotherapy plus ipilimumab. The genes are TRBV6-5 and TRBJ2-5, with 8 bases lining up with TRBD1. The TCR was taken from a human donor with non-small cell lung cancer who had stable disease on radiotherapy plus ipilimumab. The CDR3 loop reads CASSFRTGRGKETQYF. CDR3 in DNA: TGTGCCAGCAGTTTCCGGACAGGGCGTGGAAAAGAGACCCAGTACTTC.